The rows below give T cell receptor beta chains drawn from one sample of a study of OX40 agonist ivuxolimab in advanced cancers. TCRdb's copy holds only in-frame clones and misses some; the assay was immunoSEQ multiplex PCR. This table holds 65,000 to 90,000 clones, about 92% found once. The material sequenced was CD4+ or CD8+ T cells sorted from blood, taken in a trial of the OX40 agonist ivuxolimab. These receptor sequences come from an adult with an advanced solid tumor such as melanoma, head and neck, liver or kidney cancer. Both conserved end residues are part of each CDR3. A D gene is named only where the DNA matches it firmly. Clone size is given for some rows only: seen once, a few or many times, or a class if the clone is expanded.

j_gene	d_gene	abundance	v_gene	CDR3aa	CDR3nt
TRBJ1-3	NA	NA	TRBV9	CASSSREGNTIYF	TGTGCCAGCAGCTCCAGGGAGGGAAACACCATATATTTT
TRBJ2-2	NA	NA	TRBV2	CASNVEGDDTGELFF	TGTGCCAGCAACGTAGAGGGGGACGACACCGGGGAGCTGTTTTTT
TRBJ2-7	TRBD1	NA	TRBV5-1	CASSPMELTGGYEQYF	TGCGCCAGCAGCCCAATGGAACTGACAGGGGGGTACGAGCAGTACTTC
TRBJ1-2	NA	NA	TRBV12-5	CASGPKTGPRSYGYTF	TGTGCTAGTGGACCCAAAACAGGGCCGCGCTCCTATGGCTACACCTTC
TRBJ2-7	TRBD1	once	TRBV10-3	CATLATDGQGPSYEQYF	TGTGCCACCCTCGCCACCGATGGACAGGGCCCTTCCTACGAGCAGTACTTC
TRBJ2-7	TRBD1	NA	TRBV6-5	CASSYPDRGVYEQYF	TGTGCCAGCAGTTACCCGGACAGGGGAGTCTACGAGCAGTACTTC
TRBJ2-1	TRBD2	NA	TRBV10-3	CAISELWVAGDANEQFF	TGTGCCATCAGTGAGCTCTGGGTAGCGGGGGACGCTAATGAGCAGTTCTTC
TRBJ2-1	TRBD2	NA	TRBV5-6	CASTPPSLAGGHEQFF	TGTGCCAGCACCCCTCCCTCCCTAGCGGGGGGCCATGAGCAGTTCTTC
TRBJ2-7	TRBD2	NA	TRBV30	CAFQWERGGQYEQYF	TGTGCCTTCCAATGGGAGCGGGGGGGCCAGTACGAGCAGTACTTC
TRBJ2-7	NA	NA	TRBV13	CASSLGSGTYEQYF	TGTGCCAGCAGCTTAGGTTCGGGGACCTACGAGCAGTACTTC
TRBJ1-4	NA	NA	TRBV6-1	CASTGVNEKLFF	TGTGCCAGCACAGGAGTAAACGAAAAACTGTTTTTT
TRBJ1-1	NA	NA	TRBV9	CASSVGATEAFF	TGTGCCAGCAGCGTGGGGGCTACGGAAGCTTTCTTT
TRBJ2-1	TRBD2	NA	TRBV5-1	CASSLRGGANEQFF	TGCGCCAGCAGCTTGCGCGGGGGGGCTAATGAGCAGTTCTTC
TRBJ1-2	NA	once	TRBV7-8	CASSPGQASNYGYTF	TGTGCCAGCAGCCCCGGGCAAGCCTCTAACTATGGCTACACCTTC
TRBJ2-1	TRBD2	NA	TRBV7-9	CASSSTSGGLNSYNEQFF	TGTGCCAGCAGCTCGACTAGCGGGGGCCTTAACTCCTACAATGAGCAGTTCTTC
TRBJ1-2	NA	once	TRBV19	CASSPGMTTWYGYTF	TGTGCCAGTAGTCCAGGGATGACGACTTGGTATGGCTACACCTTC
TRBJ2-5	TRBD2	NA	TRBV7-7	CASSPGGGRPFWETQYF	TGTGCCAGCAGCCCCGGGGGGGGGCGCCCCTTTTGGGAGACCCAGTACTTC
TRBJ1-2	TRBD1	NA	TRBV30	CAGQGPYGYTF	TGTGCCGGACAGGGACCCTATGGCTACACCTTC
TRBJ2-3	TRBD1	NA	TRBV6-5	CASRSDRVYTDTQYF	TGTGCCAGCAGGAGTGACAGGGTGTACACAGATACGCAGTATTTT
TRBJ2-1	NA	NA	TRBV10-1	CASSGRNEQFF	TGCGCCAGCAGTGGTCGGAATGAGCAGTTCTTC
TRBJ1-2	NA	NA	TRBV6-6	CASNTGLYGYTF	TGTGCCAGCAATACAGGCCTCTATGGCTACACCTTC
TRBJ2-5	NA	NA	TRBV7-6	CASSLARGQETQYF	TGTGCCAGCAGCTTAGCTAGGGGTCAAGAGACCCAGTACTTC
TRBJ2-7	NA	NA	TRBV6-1	CASGQAYEQYF	TGTGCCAGCGGGCAGGCCTACGAGCAGTACTTC
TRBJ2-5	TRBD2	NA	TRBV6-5	CASTAGVGYQETQYF	TGTGCCAGCACAGCGGGGGTTGGGTACCAAGAGACCCAGTACTTC
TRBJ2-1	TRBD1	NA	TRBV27	CASSLHSGGNNEQFF	TGTGCCAGCAGTTTACACTCAGGGGGAAACAATGAGCAGTTCTTC
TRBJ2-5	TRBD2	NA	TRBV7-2	CASTQTLAGGRETQYF	TGTGCCAGCACCCAAACCCTAGCGGGGGGGCGAGAGACCCAGTACTTC
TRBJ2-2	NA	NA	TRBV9	CASSVEGSPGELFF	TGTGCCAGCAGCGTAGAGGGTTCTCCCGGGGAGCTGTTTTTT
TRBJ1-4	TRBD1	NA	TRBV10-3	CAISESGTEGEKLFF	TGTGCCATCAGTGAGTCGGGGACAGAGGGGGAAAAACTGTTTTTT